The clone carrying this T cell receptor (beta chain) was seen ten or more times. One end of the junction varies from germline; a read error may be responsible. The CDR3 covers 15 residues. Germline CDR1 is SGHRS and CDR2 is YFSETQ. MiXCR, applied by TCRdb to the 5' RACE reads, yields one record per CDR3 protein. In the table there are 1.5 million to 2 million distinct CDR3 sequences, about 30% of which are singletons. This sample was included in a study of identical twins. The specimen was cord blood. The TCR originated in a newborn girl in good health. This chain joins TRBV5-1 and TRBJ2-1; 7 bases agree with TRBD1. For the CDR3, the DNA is TGTGCCAGCAGCTTAGGGGGCACGCCCTACAATGAGCAGTTCTTC. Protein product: CASSLGGTPYNEQFF.